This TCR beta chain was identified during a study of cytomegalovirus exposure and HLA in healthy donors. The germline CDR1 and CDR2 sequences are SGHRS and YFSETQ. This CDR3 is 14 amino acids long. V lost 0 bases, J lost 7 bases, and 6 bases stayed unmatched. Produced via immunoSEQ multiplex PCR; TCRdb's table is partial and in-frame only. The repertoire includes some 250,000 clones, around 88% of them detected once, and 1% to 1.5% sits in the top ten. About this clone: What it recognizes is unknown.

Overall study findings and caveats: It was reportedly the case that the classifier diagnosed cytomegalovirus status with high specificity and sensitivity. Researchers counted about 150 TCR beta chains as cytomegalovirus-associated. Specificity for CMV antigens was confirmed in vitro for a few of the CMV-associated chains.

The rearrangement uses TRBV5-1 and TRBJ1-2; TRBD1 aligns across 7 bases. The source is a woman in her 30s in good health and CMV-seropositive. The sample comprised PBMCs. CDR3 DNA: TGCGCCAGCAGCTTGGATGAGGCAGGGGGTGGCTACACCTTC. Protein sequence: CASSLDEAGGGYTF.